The clone carrying this T cell receptor (beta chain) was counted at least ten times. CDR1 is DFQATT and CDR2 is SNEGSKA in the germline V gene (reference sequence). The V end lost 0 bases, the J end lost 8 bases, and 8 bases lay between the germline ends. This CDR3 is 12 amino acids long. This record belongs to a study of T cells in Graves' hyperthyroidism and ophthalmopathy. Authors of the study amplified TCR beta CDR3 regions from RNA transcripts. First-round RT-PCR of the TCR CDR3 relied on the HTBI primer set. A single record per CDR3 protein comes from TCRdb applying MiXCR to the multiplex PCR reads. The table lists around 530,000 distinct CDR3 sequences, over 15% of them singletons, with 15% to 20% in the top ten.

The source of this sequence is a woman aged 18-35 years with Graves' ophthalmopathy. Sequenced: blood. The chain is built from TRBV20-1 and TRBJ2-1, with D possibly being TRBD2 (5 bases). CDR3 sequence (DNA): TGCAGTGCTAGAGAAGGGAGTTATGAGCAGTTCTTC. It translates to CSAREGSYEQFF.